The 31 T cell receptor beta chains below come from one sample, sequenced in a study of shared clonotypes between healthy human individuals. Sequencing was performed with immunoSEQ multiplex PCR; in TCRdb, only in-frame clones are kept and a portion is missing. Of 450,000 to 500,000 clones listed, 81% were seen once; the top ten hold about 13%. The sequenced material came from PBMCs. These receptors were collected from a middle-aged woman in good health. Some clones in this sample may be carry-over from other donors' samples.

Notes on this clone: With a far larger clone one base away, a read error is the likely cause. This rearrangement joins TRBV9 to TRBJ1-5; D possibly corresponds to TRBD1 (6 bases). The CDR3 covers 16 residues. Per the germline V gene, CDR1 is SGDLS and CDR2 is YYNGEE. CDR3 coding DNA: TGTGCCAGCAGTGATGATGGGGGCTATAGCAATCAGCCCCATCATTTT. Encoded protein: CASSDDGGYSNQPHHF. Looking up the rest from reference TRBV9 and TRBJ1-5 gives the full variable domain: DSGVTQTPKHLITATGQRVTLRCSPRSGDLSVYWYQQSLDQGLQFLIQYYNGEERAKGNILERFSAQQFPDLHSELNLSSLELGDSALYFCASSDDGGYSNQPHHFGDGTRLSIL.

The chain employs TRBV28 and TRBJ2-2; D gene uncertain. There are 15 residues in the CDR3. From germline, CDR1 is MDHEN and CDR2 SYDVKM. V lost 8 bases, J lost 0 bases, and 13 bases lay in between. The CDR3 DNA reads as TGTGCCAGCGGCTCGGTTAGGGCGAACACCGGGGAGCTGTTTTTT. Translating gives CASGSVRANTGELFF.

This clone has just a few counts. The rearrangement joins TRBV6-1 to TRBJ2-7; D is undetermined. Trimming removed 0 bases from V and 0 bases from J, with 6 bases in between. Germline CDR1 MNHNS, CDR2 SASEGT. CDR3 length: 14 amino acids. CDR3 DNA: TGTGCCAGCAGTGAAGCTTCCAACTCCTACGAGCAGTACTTC. It yields the protein CASSEASNSYEQYF.

The chain has TRBV2 and TRBJ1-3; tentatively, D is TRBD1 (6 bases). Trimming removed 4 bases at V and 3 bases at J, with 13 bases between. There are 15 residues in the CDR3. The germline CDR1 and CDR2 sequences are SNHLY and FYNNEI. Here the CDR3 reads CASSVGGQVGNTIYF. The CDR3 DNA sequence: TGTGCCAGCAGTGTGGGGGGACAAGTTGGAAACACCATATATTTT.

The chain recombines TRBV27 with TRBJ1-3, with TRBD1 matching over 7 bases. Losses at the gene ends were 6 bases for V and 2 bases for J; bases not matched to a gene: 10. The germline V gene encodes CDR1 MNHEY and CDR2 SMNVEV (reference sequence). This CDR3 comprises 16 residues. For the CDR3, the DNA is TGTGCCAGCAGGCCCATCGACAGGGTAGCTGGAAACACCATATATTTT. The encoded protein is CASRPIDRVAGNTIYF.

This clone was seen a single time. J is TRBJ1-2 and V is TRBV4-1, with D unresolved. Trimming cost V 1 base and J 5 bases, with 14 bases left between them. The CDR3 has 15 amino acids. Germline V gene lookup returns CDR1 MGHRA and CDR2 YSYEKL. For the CDR3, the DNA is TGCGCCAGCAGCCAAGGCAGCCTTTTCGGATATGGCTACACCTTC. Protein: CASSQGSLFGYGYTF.

V usage is TRBV15 and J usage is TRBJ1-2; the D is unclear. The CDR3 contains 14 residues. Germline CDR1 and CDR2: LNHNV and YYDKDF (reference sequence). Trimming stripped 3 bases from V and 8 bases from J, with 16 bases between. The CDR3 bases are TGTGCCACCAGCAGTTCATGGGGAAGGAGGGGCTACACCTTC. Translated, it gives CATSSSWGRRGYTF.

The rearrangement links TRBV28 to TRBJ1-4, with a weak D call TRBD1 (6 bases). The CDR3 has 17 residues. The germline gives CDR1 MDHEN, CDR2 SYDVKM. The germline V and J ends were trimmed by 5 bases and 0 bases, with 16 bases remaining between them. This CDR3 is CASSGVDRRATNEKLFF. The CDR3 DNA follows: TGTGCCAGCAGTGGGGTCGACAGGCGAGCAACTAATGAAAAACTGTTTTTT.

The rearrangement links TRBV4-1 to TRBJ1-5; the D is unclear. V lost 4 bases and J lost 0, with 19 bases in between. CDR1 is MGHRA and CDR2 is YSYEKL in the germline V gene. This CDR3 has 18 residues. In nucleotides, the CDR3 is TGCGCCAGCAGCCGTAATACGGATCACCTTTATAGCAATCAGCCCCAGCATTTT. It translates to CASSRNTDHLYSNQPQHF.

This chain joins TRBV25-1 and TRBJ1-1; 8 bases agree with TRBD1. Germline V gene sequence: CDR1 MGHDK, CDR2 SYGVNS. V shed 1 base, J shed 3 bases, and the junction held 1 base outside the gene matches. CDR3 length: 14 amino acids. Here the CDR3 reads CASSELGQDTEAFF. As DNA, the CDR3 is TGTGCCAGCAGTGAATTGGGACAGGACACTGAAGCTTTCTTT.

This chain connects TRBV28 to TRBJ2-7; no clear D gene. Trimming cost V 7 bases and J 3 bases, with 19 bases left between them. From germline, CDR1 is MDHEN and CDR2 SYDVKM. The CDR3 length is 15 residues. Here the CDR3 DNA reads TGTGCCAGCACTGTTTCTCGGGTATTTGTCTACGAGCAGTACTTC. This codes for CASTVSRVFVYEQYF. The whole variable domain, remainder taken from reference TRBV28 and TRBJ2-7, is DVKVTQSSRYLVKRTGEKVFLECVQDMDHENMFWYRQDPGLGLRLIYFSYDVKMKEKGDIPEGYSVSREKKERFSLILESASTNQTSMYLCASTVSRVFVYEQYFGPGTRLTVT.

This clone was counted once. The chain uses TRBV9 and TRBJ2-5; possibly TRBD2 for D (5 bases). CDR3 length: 13 residues. V lost 6 bases to trimming and J lost 4 bases, with 13 bases between them. The V gene's germline CDR1 is SGDLS and CDR2 YYNGEE. CDR3 in amino acids: CASNVGVGETQYF. CDR3 DNA sequence: TGTGCCAGCAATGTGGGAGTGGGAGAGACCCAGTACTTC.

This clone was seen a few times. It differs at one base from a far larger clone, so likely a read error. The gene calls are TRBV4-1 and TRBJ1-1, with D possibly TRBD1 on 5 matching bases. Germline lookup yields CDR1 MGHRA and CDR2 YSYEKL. The CDR3 totals 15 residues. V shed 4 bases and J shed 4 bases, with 16 bases lying between them. The CDR3 spells CASSPFSGDCTEAFF. DNA for the CDR3: TGCGCCAGCAGCCCGTTCAGCGGGGACTGCACTGAAGCTTTCTTT.

As regards this clone: This probably arose from a read error, given a far larger clone one base away. This sequence joins TRBV27 and TRBJ1-5, with 9 bases matching TRBD1. This CDR3 is 14 amino acids long. CDR1 is MNHEY, CDR2 SMNVEV, per germline (reference sequence). This chain's CDR3 is CTSRGTGSNQPQHF. The CDR3 DNA reads TGTACCAGCCGAGGGACAGGGAGCAATCAGCCCCAGCATTTT.

The chain links TRBV4-3 to TRBJ1-2; D possibly corresponds to TRBD1 (5 bases). Trimming cost V 1 base and J 4 bases, with 10 bases left between them. Germline CDR1 and CDR2: LGHNA and YSLEER. The CDR3 sequence is 14 residues long. The CDR3 DNA reads TGCGCCAGCAGCCAAGTGGGACGCCCCTATGGCTACACCTTC. Its translation: CASSQVGRPYGYTF.

The chain joins TRBV30 to TRBJ2-5; no definite D call. Germline lookup yields CDR1 GTSNPN and CDR2 SVGIG (reference sequence). CDR3 length: 12 residues. V was shortened by 1 base and J by 2 bases, with 5 bases between the two germline ends. The CDR3 loop reads CAWSAQQETQYF. The DNA for the CDR3 is TGTGCCTGGAGTGCGCAGCAAGAGACCCAGTACTTC.

This clone was seen more than once but under ten times. This is likely an artifact of a read error, given a far larger clone one base away. The chain couples TRBV29-1 to TRBJ2-7, with D possibly matching TRBD2 (6 bases). This CDR3 contains 12 residues. Germline values: CDR1 SQVTM, CDR2 ANQGSEA. Trimming took 7 bases from V and 2 from J, leaving 12 bases between them. As DNA, the CDR3 is TGCAGCGCGCGGGGCGGAACCTACGAGCAGTACTTC. It translates to CSARGGTYEQYF.

The chain links TRBV5-5 to TRBJ2-2; D may match TRBD1 or TRBD2 (5 bases each). The germline V gene has CDR1 SGHKS and CDR2 YYEKEE (reference sequence). Trimming removed 0 bases at V and 5 bases at J, with 11 bases between. The CDR3 runs 15 residues. CDR3 nucleotides: TGTGCCAGCAGCTTGGATTCTTGGGGGACCGGGGAGCTGTTTTTT. Its protein product is CASSLDSWGTGELFF.

This clone was observed once. The CDR3 spells CASGTDTEAFF. CDR3 DNA: TGCGCCAGCGGGACAGACACTGAAGCTTTCTTT. This chain connects TRBV5-1 to TRBJ1-1; 7 positions agree with TRBD1. CDR1 is SGHRS and CDR2 is YFSETQ in the germline V gene. The CDR3 is 11 amino acids. J was trimmed by 3 bases and V by 7 bases; bases with no gene match: 0.

The J gene is TRBJ2-3, the V gene TRBV7-9; 7 bases line up with TRBD2. The germline gives CDR1 SEHNR, CDR2 FQNEAQ (reference sequence). V lost 4 bases to trimming and J lost 5 bases; unmatched junction nucleotides: 12. The CDR3 consists of 16 residues. In DNA, the CDR3 is TGTGCCAGCAGCTCCCCCGGGGCGGGGGTTCAAGATACGCAGTATTTT. It encodes CASSSPGAGVQDTQYF.

The V and J genes are TRBV6-6 and TRBJ1-2; D is unclear. Germline CDR1 MNHNY, CDR2 SVGAGI (reference sequence). V was trimmed by 2 bases and J by 0 bases, leaving 7 bases between them. The length of the CDR3 is 14 residues. The CDR3: CASSYGGANYGYTF. The DNA of the CDR3 is TGTGCCAGCAGTTACGGCGGAGCTAACTATGGCTACACCTTC.

The chain employs TRBV9 and TRBJ1-5; 8 bases fit TRBD1. CDR1 and CDR2 from the germline V gene are SGDLS and YYNGEE. Trimming took 0 bases from V and 7 from J; bases not matched to a gene: 6. The CDR3 totals 15 residues. CDR3 nucleotides: TGTGCCAGCAGCGTAGTCGGACAGGGCGGACAGCCCCAGCATTTT. Amino acids: CASSVVGQGGQPQHF.

The chain combines TRBV2 with TRBJ1-5; D is uncertain. Trimming took 6 bases from V and 5 from J, leaving 11 bases between them. The CDR3 length is 13 residues. CDR1 and CDR2 (germline): SNHLY, FYNNEI. The CDR3 DNA follows: TGTGCCAGCAGAAGGAGTCCGGATCAGCCCCAGCATTTT. Translated, it gives CASRRSPDQPQHF.

This chain links TRBV11-2 with TRBJ2-2; D is uncertain. This CDR3 is 13 amino acids long. Trimming removed 5 bases at V and 5 bases at J, with 9 bases between. The germline gives CDR1 SGHAT, CDR2 FQNNGV. In nucleotides, the CDR3 is TGTGCCAGCAGCCCCACGTGGACCGGGGAGCTGTTTTTT. It yields the protein CASSPTWTGELFF. Full variable domain (rest looked up from reference TRBV11-2 and TRBJ2-2): EAGVAQSPRYKIIEKRQSVAFWCNPISGHATLYWYQQILGQGPKLLIQFQNNGVVDDSQLPKDRFSAERLKGVDSTLKIQPAKLEDSAVYLCASSPTWTGELFFGEGSRLTVL.

The CDR3 is CASSEPSEQYF. Here the CDR3 DNA reads TGTGCCAGCAGTGAACCCTCAGAGCAGTACTTC. The genes are TRBV6-1 and TRBJ2-7, with D hard to call. V shed 2 bases and J shed 7 bases, with 6 bases lying between them. The CDR3 has 11 residues. The germline V gene encodes CDR1 MNHNS and CDR2 SASEGT.

This chain connects TRBV27 to TRBJ1-5, with a weak D call TRBD1 (6 bases). The CDR3 totals 15 residues. Trimming shortened V by 4 bases and J by 4 bases, and 14 bases separated the two germline ends. Germline CDR1 reads MNHEY; CDR2 reads SMNVEV (reference sequence). CDR3 protein: CASSWGAGRNQPQHF. DNA for the CDR3: TGTGCCAGCAGTTGGGGGGCAGGGAGGAATCAGCCCCAGCATTTT.

The chain uses TRBV28 and TRBJ2-2, with 11 nucleotides matching TRBD2. CDR1 and CDR2 (germline): MDHEN, SYDVKM. The junction had 2 bases not matched to a gene; V was cut back by 6 bases and J by 2 bases. CDR3 size: 15 residues. CDR3 protein: CASSTSGSNTGELFF. In DNA, the CDR3 is TGTGCCAGCAGCACTAGCGGGAGTAACACCGGGGAGCTGTTTTTT.

This clone was seen many times. The V gene is TRBV2, the J gene TRBJ2-2; D gene unclear. CDR1 is SNHLY and CDR2 is FYNNEI in the germline V gene. The length of the CDR3 is 15 residues. The germline V and J ends were trimmed by 6 bases and 1 base, with 12 bases remaining between them. The CDR3 is CASRLATGNTGELFF. The CDR3 DNA reads as TGTGCCAGCAGGCTCGCGACTGGGAACACCGGGGAGCTGTTTTTT.

As concerns this clone: A read error is possible here, since a much larger clone lies one base away. The J gene is TRBJ1-2, the V gene TRBV2; 7 nucleotides line up with TRBD1. This CDR3 spans 14 amino acids. Germline V lookup: CDR1 SNHLY, CDR2 FYNNEI. The V gene end was trimmed by 1 base and the J gene end by 8 bases; junction bases not matched to a gene: 7. The CDR3 coding sequence is TGTGCCAGCAGTGAAGAGGGGACAGTGTACGGCTACACCTTC. Residues: CASSEEGTVYGYTF.

The chain is built from TRBV11-2 and TRBJ2-1; 14 bases match TRBD2. Trimming cost V 5 bases and J 1 base; bases outside gene matches: 4. The germline CDR1 and CDR2 sequences are SGHAT and FQNNGV. The CDR3 is 17 amino acids. The CDR3 loop reads CASSPRLAGGSYNEQFF. The CDR3, as DNA: TGTGCCAGCAGCCCGCGACTAGCGGGAGGGTCCTACAATGAGCAGTTCTTC.

This clone appeared a single time. The V gene is TRBV19, the J gene TRBJ1-1, with 8 bases aligning to TRBD1. Trimming cost V 6 bases and J 5 bases; bases outside gene matches: 8. Germline loops: CDR1 LNHDA, CDR2 SQIVND (reference sequence). The CDR3 has 14 residues. CDR3 bases: TGTGCCAGTAGGCGTCAGGGGGCGCCGACTGAAGCTTTCTTT. This gives the protein CASRRQGAPTEAFF. The full variable domain, its missing parts supplied by reference TRBV19 and TRBJ1-1, is DGGITQSPKYLFRKEGQNVTLSCEQNLNHDAMYWYRQDPGQGLRLIYYSQIVNDFQKGDIAEGYSVSREKKESFPLTVTSAQKNPTAFYLCASRRQGAPTEAFFGQGTRLTVV.